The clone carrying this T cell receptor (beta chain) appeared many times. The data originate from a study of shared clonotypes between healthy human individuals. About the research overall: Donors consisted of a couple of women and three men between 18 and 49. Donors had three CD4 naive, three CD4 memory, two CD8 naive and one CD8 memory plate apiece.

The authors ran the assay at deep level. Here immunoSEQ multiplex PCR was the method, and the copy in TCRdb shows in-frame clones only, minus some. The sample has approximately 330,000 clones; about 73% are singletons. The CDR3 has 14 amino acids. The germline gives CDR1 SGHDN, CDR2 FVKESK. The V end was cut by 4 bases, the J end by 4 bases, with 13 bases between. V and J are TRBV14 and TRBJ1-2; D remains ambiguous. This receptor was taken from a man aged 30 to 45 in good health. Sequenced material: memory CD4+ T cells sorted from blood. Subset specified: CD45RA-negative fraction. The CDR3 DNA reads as TGTGCCAGCAGCCCCACAAAACCTCCCTATGGCTACACCTTC. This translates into CASSPTKPPYGYTF.